What follows are 21 T cell receptor beta chains derived from one specimen sequenced in a study of shared clonotypes between healthy human individuals (dated by TCRdb to the early 2020s). The library was obtained by the immunoSEQ multiplex PCR assay. TCRdb took over this immuneACCESS table, retaining in-frame rearrangements with V and J assigned. Such tables are incomplete; in checked studies, under half of the missing clones stem from an unresolved V gene, and the remainder is unexplained. A total of 2 million to 3 million clones appear in this sample, 80% to 95% of them only once. 0.35% to 0.45% of the sample is taken by the ten largest. The sequencing sample was made of naive CD4+ T cells from PBMCs. Sample cell subset or site, as interpreted from the label and publication: CD45RA+ positively selected. The receptors were gathered from a man aged 18 to 29 in good health. Some clones in this sample may be carry-over from other donors' samples.

V gene TRBV6-5 combines with J gene TRBJ2-7; D gene unclear. Looked up from germline, CDR1 is MNHEY and CDR2 is SVGAGI. Between the trimmed V and J ends, which lost 6 bases and 2 bases, there was a span of 14 bases. This CDR3 is 14 amino acids long. The CDR3 region is CASSQQDGPYEQYF. CDR3 bases: TGTGCCAGCAGCCAACAAGACGGCCCCTACGAGCAGTACTTC.

The chain joins TRBV19 to TRBJ2-3, with 10 bases aligning to TRBD2. V lost 5 bases, J lost 4 bases, and 6 bases stayed unmatched. Germline V lookup: CDR1 LNHDA, CDR2 SQIVND (reference sequence). The CDR3 contains 15 residues. The CDR3 nucleotides are TGTGCCAGTAGTTCCCTAGCGGGAGCCGCAGATACGCAGTATTTT. Its protein product is CASSSLAGAADTQYF. Combining the CDR3 with reference TRBV19 and TRBJ2-3 gives the whole variable domain DGGITQSPKYLFRKEGQNVTLSCEQNLNHDAMYWYRQDPGQGLRLIYYSQIVNDFQKGDIAEGYSVSREKKESFPLTVTSAQKNPTAFYLCASSSLAGAADTQYFGPGTRLTVL.

The rearrangement links TRBV7-8 to TRBJ1-1; no reliable D call. V lost 1 base, J lost 8 bases, and 14 bases lay in between. The CDR3 totals 14 residues. The germline CDR1 and CDR2 sequences are SGHVS and FQNEAQ. CDR3 in amino acids: CASSLERAFGEAFF. In nucleotides, the CDR3 is TGTGCCAGCAGCTTAGAGCGGGCCTTCGGGGAAGCTTTCTTT.

Comments on this clone: The sample has other DNA sequences that encode this CDR3 too. The V call is TRBV7-9, the J call TRBJ2-3; a possible D gene is TRBD1 (6 bases). Trimming pared 5 bases from V and 1 base from J, leaving 10 bases between. The germline V gene encodes CDR1 SEHNR and CDR2 FQNEAQ (reference sequence). The CDR3 has 14 amino acids. DNA for the CDR3: TGTGCCAGCAGCCCCAGGACAGGCACAGATACGCAGTATTTT. It translates to CASSPRTGTDTQYF.

V gene TRBV4-3 combines with J gene TRBJ2-2; tentative D call: TRBD1 (5 bases). V was cut by 5 bases and J by 6 bases, with 13 bases left in between. CDR3 length: 14 amino acids. CDR1 LGHNA and CDR2 YSLEER come from the germline V gene. As DNA, the CDR3 is TGCGCCAGCAGCAGGACATCCCCCTCCGGGGAGCTGTTTTTT. Amino acids: CASSRTSPSGELFF.

The chain recombines TRBV7-2 with TRBJ2-3, with a tentative D call TRBD1 (6 bases). V dropped 4 bases and J dropped 3 bases, with 11 bases sitting between them. CDR3 length: 14 amino acids. CDR1 is SGHTA, CDR2 FQGNSA, per germline. This CDR3 reads CASSSLGQTDTQYF. The CDR3 DNA is TGTGCCAGCAGCTCTCTCGGACAGACAGATACGCAGTATTTT.

Only one count was recorded for this clone. The V gene is TRBV2, the J gene TRBJ2-1; 10 nucleotides align to TRBD2. Germline CDR1 is SNHLY and CDR2 is FYNNEI. The CDR3 consists of 17 residues. Losses at the gene ends were 6 bases for V and 6 bases for J; bases not matched to a gene: 14. DNA of the CDR3: TGTGCCAGCAGGAATATAGCGGATTGGACTAGCGGCAATGAGCAGTTCTTC. Its protein is CASRNIADWTSGNEQFF.

The rearrangement joins TRBV14 to TRBJ2-7, with D perhaps matching TRBD2 (5 bases). There are 15 residues in the CDR3. Germline V gene sequence: CDR1 SGHDN, CDR2 FVKESK. The ends were cut back, 4 bases at V and 2 bases at J, with 15 bases in the middle. CDR3 protein: CASSRVDAGTYEQYF. The CDR3 nucleotides are TGTGCCAGCAGCCGAGTGGACGCGGGTACCTACGAGCAGTACTTC.

This clone showed up just once. The chain combines TRBV4-2 with TRBJ1-2; D gene unclear. Trimming shortened V by 0 bases and J by 4 bases, and 9 bases separated the two germline ends. Germline V gene lookup returns CDR1 LGHNA and CDR2 YNFKEQ. The CDR3 totals 14 residues. CDR3 amino acids: CASSQDDGSYGYTF. The DNA for the CDR3 is TGTGCCAGCAGCCAAGATGACGGATCCTATGGCTACACCTTC.

The chain couples TRBV30 to TRBJ2-7, with D unresolved. This CDR3 comprises 11 residues. V was clipped by 5 bases and J by 5 bases, with 10 bases between them. Germline-derived CDR1 and CDR2 are GTSNPN and SVGIG (reference sequence). CDR3 region: CAWGRSDEQYF. CDR3 DNA: TGTGCCTGGGGACGCTCGGACGAGCAGTACTTC.

This chain links TRBV30 with TRBJ2-7; possibly TRBD1 for D (5 bases). V was pared by 3 bases and J by 3 bases, with 12 bases between. The CDR3 is made up of 13 amino acids. The germline V gene has CDR1 GTSNPN and CDR2 SVGIG (reference sequence). The CDR3 DNA sequence: TGTGCCTGGAGCGCGACAGCGAACTACGAGCAGTACTTC. This gives the protein CAWSATANYEQYF.

This chain connects TRBV28 to TRBJ2-1; D gene uncertain. CDR1 and CDR2 (germline): MDHEN, SYDVKM. This CDR3 spans 12 amino acids. Trimming removed 6 bases from V and 8 bases from J, with 11 bases in between. The DNA of the CDR3 is TGTGCCAGCAGGTCCTCTGGGGATGAGCAGTTCTTC. It specifies CASRSSGDEQFF.

The chain uses TRBV4-3 and TRBJ2-3, with 10 bases matching TRBD2. The CDR3 extends over 16 amino acids. V dropped 0 bases and J dropped 8; count of bases not matched to a gene: 8. CDR1 and CDR2 (germline): LGHNA, YSLEER. CDR3 in amino acids: CASSQDQTSGRGTQYF. CDR3 nucleotide sequence: TGCGCCAGCAGCCAAGATCAGACTAGCGGGCGTGGTACGCAGTATTTT.

In regard to this clone: Other DNA sequences of this sample code for an identical CDR3. The rearrangement uses TRBV5-1 and TRBJ2-3, with a tentative D call TRBD2 (7 bases). The CDR3 contains 15 residues. Trimming cost V 2 bases and J 0 bases, with 10 bases left between them. Germline V CDR1 and CDR2: SGHRS, YFSETQ. The CDR3 coding sequence is TGCGCCAGCAGCTTACGGGGGGCAAGCACAGATACGCAGTATTTT. Protein: CASSLRGASTDTQYF. The variable domain in full, completed from reference TRBV5-1 and TRBJ2-3, reads KAGVTQTPRYLIKTRGQQVTLSCSPISGHRSVSWYQQTPGQGLQFLFEYFSETQRNKGNFPGRFSGRQFSNSRSEMNVSTLELGDSALYLCASSLRGASTDTQYFGPGTRLTVL.

The rearrangement joins TRBV5-6 to TRBJ2-7, with 9 nucleotides matching TRBD1. The ends lost 4 bases at V and 3 bases at J; junction bases unmatched: 5. This CDR3 has 14 residues. Germline assignment: CDR1 SGHDT and CDR2 YYEEEE. CDR3 sequence (DNA): TGTGCCAGCAGCCTCTGGGACAGGGACTACGAGCAGTACTTC. This gives the protein CASSLWDRDYEQYF.

The rearrangement joins TRBV5-5 to TRBJ1-1, with 10 bases matching TRBD1. V was clipped by 3 bases and J by 6 bases; unmatched bases: 2. The CDR3 totals 13 residues. Germline V gene data show CDR1 as SGHKS and CDR2 as YYEKEE (reference sequence). Written as DNA, the CDR3 is TGTGCCAGCAGCTATGGGACAGGGGCTGAAGCTTTCTTT. It is translated as CASSYGTGAEAFF.

The chain has TRBV5-1 and TRBJ2-3; a weak D match, TRBD2 (5 bases). Germline CDR1 reads SGHRS; CDR2 reads YFSETQ. V lost 4 bases, J lost 2 bases, and 17 bases lay in between. The CDR3 totals 16 residues. The CDR3 sequence: CASSPAGLSTTDTQYF. CDR3 DNA sequence: TGCGCCAGCAGCCCCGCGGGCCTATCAACCACAGATACGCAGTATTTT.

The chain links TRBV5-1 to TRBJ2-7; D is undetermined. This CDR3 is 15 amino acids long. Germline V gene data show CDR1 as SGHRS and CDR2 as YFSETQ. The V end was cut by 5 bases, the J end by 3 bases, with 18 bases between. The CDR3 nucleotides read TGCGCCAGCAGTATTGGAGATTATAACGACTACGAGCAGTACTTC. Its protein is CASSIGDYNDYEQYF.

The chain carries TRBV19 and TRBJ2-1; D call uncertain. Germline V gene sequence: CDR1 LNHDA, CDR2 SQIVND (reference sequence). Trimming stripped 3 bases from V and 3 bases from J, with 15 bases between. This CDR3 comprises 16 residues. CDR3 residues: CASSITGGRYYNEQFF. CDR3 bases: TGTGCCAGTAGTATCACCGGCGGAAGGTACTACAATGAGCAGTTCTTC.

The V and J genes are TRBV27 and TRBJ1-5; 8 nucleotides match TRBD1. CDR1 is MNHEY and CDR2 is SMNVEV in the germline V gene (reference sequence). The V gene end was trimmed by 2 bases and the J gene end by 7 bases; junction bases not matched to a gene: 4. The CDR3 is 14 amino acids. The CDR3 reads CASSLGQGAQPQHF. The CDR3 nucleotides read TGTGCCAGCAGTTTAGGGCAGGGGGCACAGCCCCAGCATTTT.

The chain recombines TRBV14 with TRBJ1-1; D is unresolved. Trimming took 6 bases from V and 1 from J, leaving 9 bases between them. Germline V gene sequence: CDR1 SGHDN, CDR2 FVKESK. This CDR3 is 13 amino acids long. The CDR3 sequence: CASSKSANTEAFF. As DNA, the CDR3 is TGTGCCAGCAGTAAATCTGCGAACACTGAAGCTTTCTTT.